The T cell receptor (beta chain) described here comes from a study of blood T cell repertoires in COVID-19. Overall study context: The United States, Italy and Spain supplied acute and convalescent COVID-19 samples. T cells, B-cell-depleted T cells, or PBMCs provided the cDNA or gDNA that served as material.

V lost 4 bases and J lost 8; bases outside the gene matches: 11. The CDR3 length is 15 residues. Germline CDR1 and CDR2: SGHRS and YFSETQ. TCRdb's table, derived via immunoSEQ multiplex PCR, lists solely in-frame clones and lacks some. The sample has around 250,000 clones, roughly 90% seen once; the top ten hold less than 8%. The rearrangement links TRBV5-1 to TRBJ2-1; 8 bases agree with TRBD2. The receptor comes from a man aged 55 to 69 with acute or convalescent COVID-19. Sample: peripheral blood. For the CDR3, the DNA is TGCGCCAGCAGCACCGTCGGGGCGGGGGGCGATGAGCAGTTCTTC. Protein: CASSTVGAGGDEQFF.